This T cell receptor beta chain was captured in a study of blood T cell repertoires in COVID-19 (dated by TCRdb to about 2020). Study-level background: Samples from collaborators originated in the United States, Italy and Spain and spanned both the acute and convalescent phases of COVID-19. The samples were drawn from two sources: the first 160 participants of the ongoing ImmuneRACE study, and 1,000 to 1,500 subjects contributed by 6 global collaborators. Nearly every sample came with metadata listing a de-identified subject ID, COVID-19 status, age in years and sex. The dataset comprised deeply sampled blood TCRbeta repertoires from subjects exposed to, actively infected with, or recovered from COVID-19. Where available, HLA class I and class II types were obtained from metadata supplied by the sample provider rather than from assay-based typing. A freely available public database, intended as a resource for researchers studying the immune response to SARS-CoV-2, is where the repertoires were released. The prospective study material was composed of cDNA or gDNA derived from T cells, B-cell-depleted T cells, or PBMCs.

Study-wide findings and limitations: Clinical and demographic metadata were provided uncurated, with the amount varying by source and participant.

The collaborating institutions used their own protocols to collect whole blood in K2EDTA tubes. For TCRbeta analysis, collaborator samples were shipped as frozen whole blood, as isolated PBMCs, or as DNA extracted from either sample type. TCRbeta CDR3 regions were amplified from genomic DNA using the immunoSEQ Assay, a bias-controlled multiplex PCR. The paper's data handling went like this. Nucleated cell counts per sample were estimated from amplification of reference gene primers within the assay. To quantify the absolute abundance of each unique TCRbeta CDR3 rearrangement, sequence reads were collapsed and filtered. For each sample, productive Simpson clonality was calculated as the square root of Simpson's diversity index across productive rearrangements. The clones in this table, taken by TCRdb from immuneACCESS, are in-frame only. Not every clone is retained; where verified, under half of the shortfall comes from an unresolved V gene, and the cause of the rest is unknown. That table gives V, J and clone size, and the DNA gave D and trimming. Counted in this sample were about 190,000 clones; roughly 80% of them appeared once. The ten largest clones represent about 5.7% of the sample.

Concerning this clone: Its antigen remains unidentified. No base-level quality is on record; no much larger clone is a single base apart.

The specimen sequenced was peripheral blood. The receptor was isolated from a woman in her thirties or forties with acute or convalescent COVID-19.

Read as DNA, the sequence is TGTGCCAGCACCCTGACCATCGGGGGTCCGGGAAAGAATTCACCCCTCCACTTT. Its coded protein is CASTLTIGGPGKNSPLHF. This chain is built from TRBV7-9 and TRBJ1-6; tentative D gene TRBD1, with 5 bases matching. Via the germline V gene (reference sequence), CDR1 is SEHNR and CDR2 FQNEAQ. From the cysteine through the phenylalanine, the CDR3 covers 18 amino acids. Left in the record is the CDR3 DNA by itself, 54 bases read in frame from the first base. Trimming at the junction amounts to 7 bases on V and 7 bases on J, and the germline ends lie 26 bases apart.